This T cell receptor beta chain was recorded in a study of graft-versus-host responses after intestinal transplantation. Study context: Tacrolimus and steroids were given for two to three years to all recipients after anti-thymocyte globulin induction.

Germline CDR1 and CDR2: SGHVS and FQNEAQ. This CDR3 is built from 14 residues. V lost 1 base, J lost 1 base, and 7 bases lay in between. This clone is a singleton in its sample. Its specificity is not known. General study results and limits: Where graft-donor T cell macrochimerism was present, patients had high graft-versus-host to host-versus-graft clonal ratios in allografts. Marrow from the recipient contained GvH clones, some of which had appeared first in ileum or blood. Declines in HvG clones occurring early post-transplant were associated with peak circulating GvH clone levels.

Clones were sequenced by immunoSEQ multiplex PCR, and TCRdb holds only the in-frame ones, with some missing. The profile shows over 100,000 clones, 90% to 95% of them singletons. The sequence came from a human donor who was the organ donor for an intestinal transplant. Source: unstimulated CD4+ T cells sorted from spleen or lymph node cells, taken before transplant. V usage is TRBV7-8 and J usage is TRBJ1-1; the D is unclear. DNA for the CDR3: TGTGCCAGCAGCTTAGTCCATGGGAACACTGAAGCTTTCTTT. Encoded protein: CASSLVHGNTEAFF.